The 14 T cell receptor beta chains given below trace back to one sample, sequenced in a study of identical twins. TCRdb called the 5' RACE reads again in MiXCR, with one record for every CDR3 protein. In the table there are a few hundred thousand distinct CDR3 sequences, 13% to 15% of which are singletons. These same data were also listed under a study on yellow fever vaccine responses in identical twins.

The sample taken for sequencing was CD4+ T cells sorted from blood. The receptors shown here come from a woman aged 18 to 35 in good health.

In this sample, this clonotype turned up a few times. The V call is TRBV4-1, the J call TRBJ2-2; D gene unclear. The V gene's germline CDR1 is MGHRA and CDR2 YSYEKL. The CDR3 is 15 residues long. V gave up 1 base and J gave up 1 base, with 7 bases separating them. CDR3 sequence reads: CASSQVWGNTGELFF. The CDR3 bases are TGCGCCAGCAGCCAAGTTTGGGGGAACACCGGGGAGCTGTTTTTT.

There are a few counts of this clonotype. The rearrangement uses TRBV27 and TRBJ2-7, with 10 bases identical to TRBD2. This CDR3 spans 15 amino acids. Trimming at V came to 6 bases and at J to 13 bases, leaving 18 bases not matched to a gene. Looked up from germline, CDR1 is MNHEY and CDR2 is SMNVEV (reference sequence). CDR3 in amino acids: CASSALGLAGVATYF. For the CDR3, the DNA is TGTGCCAGCAGCGCATTGGGGCTAGCGGGAGTGGCCACCTACTTC.

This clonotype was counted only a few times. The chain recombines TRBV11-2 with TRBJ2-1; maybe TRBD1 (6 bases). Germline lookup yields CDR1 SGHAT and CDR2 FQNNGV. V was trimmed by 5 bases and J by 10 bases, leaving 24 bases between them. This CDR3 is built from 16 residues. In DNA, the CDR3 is TGTGCCAGCAGCGCCCTCAGGGGAAGCGTAGGGGACGAGCAGTTCTTC. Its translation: CASSALRGSVGDEQFF. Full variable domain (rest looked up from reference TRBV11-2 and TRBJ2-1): EAGVAQSPRYKIIEKRQSVAFWCNPISGHATLYWYQQILGQGPKLLIQFQNNGVVDDSQLPKDRFSAERLKGVDSTLKIQPAKLEDSAVYLCASSALRGSVGDEQFFGPGTRLTVL.

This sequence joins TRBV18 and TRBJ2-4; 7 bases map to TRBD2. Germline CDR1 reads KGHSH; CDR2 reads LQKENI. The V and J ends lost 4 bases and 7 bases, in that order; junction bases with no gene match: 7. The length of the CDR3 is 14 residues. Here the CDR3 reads CASSRSGEGNIQYF. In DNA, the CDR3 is TGTGCCAGCTCACGATCCGGGGAGGGGAACATTCAGTACTTC.

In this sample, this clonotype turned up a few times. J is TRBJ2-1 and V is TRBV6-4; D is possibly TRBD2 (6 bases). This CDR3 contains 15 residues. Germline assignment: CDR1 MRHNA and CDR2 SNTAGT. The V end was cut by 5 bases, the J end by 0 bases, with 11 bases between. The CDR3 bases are TGTGCCAGCAGTATCGGACTAAGCTCCTACAATGAGCAGTTCTTC. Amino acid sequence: CASSIGLSSYNEQFF.

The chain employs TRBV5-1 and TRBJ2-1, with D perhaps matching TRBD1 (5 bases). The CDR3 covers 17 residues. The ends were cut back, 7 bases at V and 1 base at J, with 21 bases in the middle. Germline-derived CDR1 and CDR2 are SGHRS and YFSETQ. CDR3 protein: CASGPSRGPGSYNEQFF. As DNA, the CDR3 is TGCGCCAGCGGCCCGTCTAGGGGCCCCGGGTCCTACAATGAGCAGTTCTTC.

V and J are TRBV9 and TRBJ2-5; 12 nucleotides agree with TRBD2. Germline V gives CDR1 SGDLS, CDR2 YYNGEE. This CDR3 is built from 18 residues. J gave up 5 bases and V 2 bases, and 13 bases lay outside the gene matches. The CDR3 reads CASSVSSGGARLGETQYF. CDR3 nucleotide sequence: TGTGCCAGCAGCGTGTCTAGCGGGGGGGCCAGGTTGGGGGAGACCCAGTACTTC.

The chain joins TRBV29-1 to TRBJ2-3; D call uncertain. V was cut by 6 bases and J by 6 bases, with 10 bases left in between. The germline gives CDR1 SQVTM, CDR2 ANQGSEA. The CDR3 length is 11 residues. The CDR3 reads CSVEVGDTQYF. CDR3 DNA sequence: TGCAGCGTCGAGGTGGGGGATACGCAGTATTTT.

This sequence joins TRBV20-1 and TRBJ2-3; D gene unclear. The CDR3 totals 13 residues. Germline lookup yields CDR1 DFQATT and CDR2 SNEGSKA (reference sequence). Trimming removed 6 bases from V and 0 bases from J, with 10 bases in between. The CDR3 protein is CSARNPSTDTQYF. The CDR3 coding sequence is TGCAGTGCACGGAACCCCAGCACAGATACGCAGTATTTT.

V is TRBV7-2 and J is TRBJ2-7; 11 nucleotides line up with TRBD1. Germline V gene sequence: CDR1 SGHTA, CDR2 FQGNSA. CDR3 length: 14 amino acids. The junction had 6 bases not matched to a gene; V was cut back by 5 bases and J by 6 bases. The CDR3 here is CASSHAGTGGEQYF. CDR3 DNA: TGTGCCAGCAGCCACGCCGGGACAGGGGGCGAGCAGTACTTC.

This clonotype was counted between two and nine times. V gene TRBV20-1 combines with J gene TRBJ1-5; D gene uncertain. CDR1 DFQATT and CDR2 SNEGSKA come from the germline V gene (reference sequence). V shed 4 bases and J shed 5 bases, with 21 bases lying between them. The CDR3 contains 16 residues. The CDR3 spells CSAIGPGTAQYQPQHF. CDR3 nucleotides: TGCAGTGCTATAGGGCCCGGTACAGCCCAATATCAGCCCCAGCATTTT.

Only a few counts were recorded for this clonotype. CDR3 in amino acids: CASGPGRNEKLFF. CDR3 sequence (DNA): TGTGCCAGCGGCCCGGGGAGGAATGAAAAACTGTTTTTT. This sequence joins TRBV12-3 or TRBV12-4 and TRBJ1-4, with no clear D. Trimming took off 8 bases at V and 5 bases at J, with 12 bases between the two ends. There are 13 residues in the CDR3.

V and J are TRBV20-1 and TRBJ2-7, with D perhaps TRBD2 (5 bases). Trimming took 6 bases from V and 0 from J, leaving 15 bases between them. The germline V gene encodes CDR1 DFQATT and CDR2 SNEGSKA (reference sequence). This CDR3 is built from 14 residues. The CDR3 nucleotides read TGCAGTGCCCCTAGTCGAACTAGCTCCTACGAGCAGTACTTC. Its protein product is CSAPSRTSSYEQYF.

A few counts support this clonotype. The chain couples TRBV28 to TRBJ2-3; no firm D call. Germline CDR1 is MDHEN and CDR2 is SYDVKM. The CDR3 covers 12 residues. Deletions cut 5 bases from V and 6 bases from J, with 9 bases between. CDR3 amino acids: CASSVTWDTQYF. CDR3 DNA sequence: TGTGCCAGCAGTGTTACGTGGGATACGCAGTATTTT.